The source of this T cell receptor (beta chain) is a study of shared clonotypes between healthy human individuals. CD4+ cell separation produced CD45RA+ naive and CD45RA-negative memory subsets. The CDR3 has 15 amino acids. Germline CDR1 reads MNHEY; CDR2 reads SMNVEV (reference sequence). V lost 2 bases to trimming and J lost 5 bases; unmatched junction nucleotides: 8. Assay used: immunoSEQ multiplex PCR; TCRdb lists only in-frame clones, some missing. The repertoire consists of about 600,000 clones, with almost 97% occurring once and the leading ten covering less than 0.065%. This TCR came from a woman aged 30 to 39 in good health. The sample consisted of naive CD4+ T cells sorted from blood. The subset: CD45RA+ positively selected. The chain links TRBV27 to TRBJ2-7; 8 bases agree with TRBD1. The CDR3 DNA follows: TGTGCCAGCAGTTTAGCCCGCGACAGGGGCCACGAGCAGTACTTC. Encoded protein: CASSLARDRGHEQYF.